What follows describes a single TCR beta chain. The same CDR3 is also encoded by other DNA sequences in this sample. Treatment in this sample: some 20 received Ad26.COV2.S at low or high dose, single or two shots; several received placebo; per-sample allocation not given. Sample collection was performed on day 63 after the first vaccine or placebo injection. The sample belongs to a study of Ad26.COV2.S vaccination and SARS-CoV-2 variants. At the level of the study: Of the COV1001 trial arms, the Ad26.COV2.S arm included the donor.

TCRdb's copy holds only in-frame clones and misses some; the assay was immunoSEQ multiplex PCR. This table has around 250,000 clones, around 85% appearing once. The germline V gene has CDR1 SGHRS and CDR2 YFSETQ. Trimming pared 1 base from V and 2 bases from J, leaving 7 bases between. CDR3 length equals 15 residues. The chain links TRBV5-1 to TRBJ2-6; no reliable D call. This clonotype originated in a person between 18 and 59 years old who received the Ad26.COV2.S COVID-19 vaccine or a placebo. The sample was peripheral blood, taken in a trial of Ad26.COV2.S vaccine versus placebo. The CDR3 spells CASSLSGAGANVLTF. In nucleotides, the CDR3 is TGCGCCAGCAGCTTGAGTGGAGCTGGGGCCAACGTCCTGACTTTC.